In its sample, the clone carrying this T cell receptor (beta chain) was seen once. In the authors' workflow: Reference gene primer amplification gave nucleated cell count estimates. Clones were read by immunoSEQ multiplex PCR, and TCRdb kept only the in-frame ones, dropping some. Clone size and V and J calls were adopted from that table, with D and trimming inferred from the DNA. The repertoire holds roughly 230,000 clones, around 87% seen once, with 7% to 7.5% in the top ten. The data were taken from a study of blood T cell repertoires in COVID-19. Overall study context: Acute-phase and convalescent COVID-19 samples originated in the United States, Italy and Spain.

Those enrolled, adults aged roughly 18 to 90 years, came from 24 US areas. Participants' reported clinical history set cohort assignment. What was sequenced was PBMCs or T cells enriched from blood (not recorded which). This TCR was recovered from a man aged 25 to 45 in a cohort exposed to, infected with or recovered from COVID-19 (not recorded which).

This CDR3 reads CASSQEGRRGPLFEKLFF. The CDR3 nucleotides read TGTGCCAGCAGCCAAGAGGGGAGAAGAGGACCCCTTTTTGAAAAACTGTTTTTT. The chain employs TRBV14 and TRBJ1-4; no definite D call. Germline V gene lookup returns CDR1 SGHDN and CDR2 FVKESK. The CDR3 runs to 18 residues. Trimming stripped 0 bases from V and 7 bases from J, with 21 bases between. The full variable domain, its missing parts supplied by reference TRBV14 and TRBJ1-4, is EAGVTQFPSHSVIEKGQTVTLRCDPISGHDNLYWYRRVMGKEIKFLLHFVKESKQDESGMPNNRFLAERTGGTYSTLKVQPAELEDSGVYFCASSQEGRRGPLFEKLFFGSGTQLSVL.